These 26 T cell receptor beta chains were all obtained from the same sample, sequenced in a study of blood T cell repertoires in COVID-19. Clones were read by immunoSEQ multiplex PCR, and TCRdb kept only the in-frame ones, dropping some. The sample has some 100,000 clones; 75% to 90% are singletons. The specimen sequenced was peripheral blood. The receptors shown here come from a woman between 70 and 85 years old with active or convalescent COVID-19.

This CDR3 reads CATSLWGAGELFF. The CDR3 bases are TGTGCCACCAGCCTTTGGGGGGCCGGGGAGCTGTTTTTT. J is TRBJ2-2 and V is TRBV24-1; D is possibly TRBD2 (6 bases). V lost 7 bases and J 6 bases, leaving 11 bases between the germline ends. The CDR3 length is 13 residues. The germline V gene has CDR1 KGHDR and CDR2 SFDVKD.

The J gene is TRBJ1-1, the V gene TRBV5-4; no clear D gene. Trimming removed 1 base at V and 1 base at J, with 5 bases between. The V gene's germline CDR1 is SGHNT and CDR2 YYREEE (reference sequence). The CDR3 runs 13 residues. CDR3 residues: CASSLPGNTEAFF. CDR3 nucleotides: TGTGCCAGCAGCTTGCCAGGGAACACTGAAGCTTTCTTT.

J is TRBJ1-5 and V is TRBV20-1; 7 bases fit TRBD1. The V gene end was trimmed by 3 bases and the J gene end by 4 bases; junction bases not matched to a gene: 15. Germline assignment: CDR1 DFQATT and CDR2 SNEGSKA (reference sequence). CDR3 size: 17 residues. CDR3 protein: CSASSGQAVGYNQPQHF. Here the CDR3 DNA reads TGCAGTGCTAGTTCCGGACAGGCCGTGGGGTATAATCAGCCCCAGCATTTT.

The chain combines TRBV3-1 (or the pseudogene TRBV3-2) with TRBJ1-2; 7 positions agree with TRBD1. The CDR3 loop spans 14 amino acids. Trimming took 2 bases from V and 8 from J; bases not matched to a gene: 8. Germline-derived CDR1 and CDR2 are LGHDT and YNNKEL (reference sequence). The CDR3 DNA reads TGTGCCAGCAGCCAACTGACAGGGACGAGGGGCTACACCTTC. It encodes CASSQLTGTRGYTF.

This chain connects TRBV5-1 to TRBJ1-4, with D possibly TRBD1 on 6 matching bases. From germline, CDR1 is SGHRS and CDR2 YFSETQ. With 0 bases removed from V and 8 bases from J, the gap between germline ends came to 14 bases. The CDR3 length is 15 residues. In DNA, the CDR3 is TGCGCCAGCAGCTTGGAAGGGGGAAGAAACGAAAAACTGTTTTTT. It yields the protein CASSLEGGRNEKLFF. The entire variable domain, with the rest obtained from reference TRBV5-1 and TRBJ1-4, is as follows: KAGVTQTPRYLIKTRGQQVTLSCSPISGHRSVSWYQQTPGQGLQFLFEYFSETQRNKGNFPGRFSGRQFSNSRSEMNVSTLELGDSALYLCASSLEGGRNEKLFFGSGTQLSVL.

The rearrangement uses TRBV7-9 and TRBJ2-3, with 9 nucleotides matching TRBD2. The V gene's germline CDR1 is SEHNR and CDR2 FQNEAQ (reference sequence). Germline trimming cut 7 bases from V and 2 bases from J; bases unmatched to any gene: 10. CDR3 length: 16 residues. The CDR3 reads CASMELLAGFTDTQYF. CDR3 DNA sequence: TGTGCCAGCATGGAGTTGCTAGCGGGATTCACAGATACGCAGTATTTT.

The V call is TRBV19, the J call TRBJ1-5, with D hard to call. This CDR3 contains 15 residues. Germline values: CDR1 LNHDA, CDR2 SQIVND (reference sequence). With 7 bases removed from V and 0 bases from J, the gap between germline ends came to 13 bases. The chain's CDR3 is CASKLRDFSNQPQHF. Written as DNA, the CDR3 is TGTGCCAGTAAATTGAGGGATTTTAGCAATCAGCCCCAGCATTTT.

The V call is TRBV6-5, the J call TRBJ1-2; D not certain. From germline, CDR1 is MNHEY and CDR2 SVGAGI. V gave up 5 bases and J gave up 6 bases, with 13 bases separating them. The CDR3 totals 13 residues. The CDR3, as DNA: TGTGCCAGCAGTCAACTAGGGAGGAATGGCTACACCTTC. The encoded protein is CASSQLGRNGYTF.

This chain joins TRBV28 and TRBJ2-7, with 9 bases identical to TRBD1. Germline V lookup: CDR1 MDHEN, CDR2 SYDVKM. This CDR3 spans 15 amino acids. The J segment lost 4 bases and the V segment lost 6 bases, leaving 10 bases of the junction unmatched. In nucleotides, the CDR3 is TGTGCCAGCAGCCAACCCCGGACAGGGGATTACGAGCAGTACTTC. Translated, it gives CASSQPRTGDYEQYF.

The CDR3 here is CASSSPSVNTEAFF. The CDR3 nucleotides read TGCGCCAGCAGCTCCCCTTCAGTGAACACTGAAGCTTTCTTT. The chain employs TRBV5-1 and TRBJ1-1; no clear D gene. Germline CDR1 is SGHRS and CDR2 is YFSETQ. The CDR3 sequence is 14 residues long. The V end lost 3 bases, the J end lost 0 bases, and 9 bases lay between the germline ends.

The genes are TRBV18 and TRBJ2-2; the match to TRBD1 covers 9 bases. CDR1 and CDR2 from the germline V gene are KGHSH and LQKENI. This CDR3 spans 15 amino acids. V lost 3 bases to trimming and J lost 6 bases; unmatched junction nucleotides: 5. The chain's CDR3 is CASSPGTGKSGELFF. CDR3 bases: TGTGCCAGCTCACCCGGGACAGGGAAGTCCGGGGAGCTGTTTTTT.

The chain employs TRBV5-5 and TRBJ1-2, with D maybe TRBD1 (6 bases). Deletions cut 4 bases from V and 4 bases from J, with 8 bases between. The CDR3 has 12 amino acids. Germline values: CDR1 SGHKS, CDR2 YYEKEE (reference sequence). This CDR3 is CASSQDSYGYTF. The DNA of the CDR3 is TGTGCCAGCAGCCAGGACAGCTATGGCTACACCTTC.

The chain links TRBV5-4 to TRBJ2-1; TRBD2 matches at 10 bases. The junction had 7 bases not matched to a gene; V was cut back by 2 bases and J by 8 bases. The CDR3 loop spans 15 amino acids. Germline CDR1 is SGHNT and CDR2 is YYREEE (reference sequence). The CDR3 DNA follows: TGTGCCAGCAGCTTAGCGGGAGGGCCCTCAGATGAGCAGTTCTTC. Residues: CASSLAGGPSDEQFF.

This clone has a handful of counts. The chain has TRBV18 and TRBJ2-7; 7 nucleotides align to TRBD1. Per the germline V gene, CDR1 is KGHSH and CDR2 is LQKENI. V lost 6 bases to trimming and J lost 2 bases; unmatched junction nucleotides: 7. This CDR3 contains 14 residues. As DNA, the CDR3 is TGTGCCAGCTCTTTCGGGACAGAGGCCTACGAGCAGTACTTC. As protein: CASSFGTEAYEQYF.

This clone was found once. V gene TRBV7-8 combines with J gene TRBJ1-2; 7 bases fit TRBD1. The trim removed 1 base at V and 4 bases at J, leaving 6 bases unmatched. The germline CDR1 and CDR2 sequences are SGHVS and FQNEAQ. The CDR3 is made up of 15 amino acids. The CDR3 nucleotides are TGTGCCAGCAGCTTAGATCCGAAGGGGGCCTATGGCTACACCTTC. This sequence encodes CASSLDPKGAYGYTF.

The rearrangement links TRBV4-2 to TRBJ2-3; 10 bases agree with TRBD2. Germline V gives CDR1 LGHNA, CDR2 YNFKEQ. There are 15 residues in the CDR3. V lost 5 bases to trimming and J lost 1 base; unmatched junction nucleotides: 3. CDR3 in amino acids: CASSGGTSGTDTQYF. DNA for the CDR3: TGTGCCAGCAGCGGAGGGACTAGCGGCACAGATACGCAGTATTTT.

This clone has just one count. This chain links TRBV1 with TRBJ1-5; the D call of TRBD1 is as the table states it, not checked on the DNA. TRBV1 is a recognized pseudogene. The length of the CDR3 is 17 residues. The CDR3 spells CTSRSDRSRYSNQPQHF. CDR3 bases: TGCACCAGCCGCAGCGACAGGTCCCGGTATAGCAATCAGCCCCAGCATTTT.

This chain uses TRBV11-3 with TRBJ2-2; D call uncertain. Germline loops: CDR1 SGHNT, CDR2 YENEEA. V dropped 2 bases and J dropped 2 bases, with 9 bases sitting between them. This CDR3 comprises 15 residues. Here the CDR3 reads CASSLYRQNTGELFF. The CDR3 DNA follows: TGTGCCAGCAGCTTATACAGACAAAACACCGGGGAGCTGTTTTTT.

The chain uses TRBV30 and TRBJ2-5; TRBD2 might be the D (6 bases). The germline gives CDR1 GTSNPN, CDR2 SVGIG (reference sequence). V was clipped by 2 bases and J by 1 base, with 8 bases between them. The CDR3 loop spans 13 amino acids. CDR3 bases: TGTGCCTGGAGTAACGGGGGCCAAGAGACCCAGTACTTC. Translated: CAWSNGGQETQYF.

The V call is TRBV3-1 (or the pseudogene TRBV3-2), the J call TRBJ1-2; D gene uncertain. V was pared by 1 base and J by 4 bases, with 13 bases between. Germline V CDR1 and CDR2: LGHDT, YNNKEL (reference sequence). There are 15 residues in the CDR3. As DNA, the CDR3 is TGTGCCAGCAGCCAAGGGCAGGCACACCTCTATGGCTACACCTTC. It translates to CASSQGQAHLYGYTF.

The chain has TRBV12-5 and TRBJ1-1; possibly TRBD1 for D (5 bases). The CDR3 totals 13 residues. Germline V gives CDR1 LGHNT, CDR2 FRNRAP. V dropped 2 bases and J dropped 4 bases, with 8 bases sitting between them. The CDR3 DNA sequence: TGTGCTAGTGGTTTGTGGGGGGGCACTGAAGCTTTCTTT. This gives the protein CASGLWGGTEAFF.

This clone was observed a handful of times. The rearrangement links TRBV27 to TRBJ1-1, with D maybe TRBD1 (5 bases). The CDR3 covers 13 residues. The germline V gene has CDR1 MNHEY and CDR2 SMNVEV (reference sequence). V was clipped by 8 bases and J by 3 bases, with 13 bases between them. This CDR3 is CASYRRRDTEAFF. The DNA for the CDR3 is TGTGCCAGCTACAGGAGAAGAGACACTGAAGCTTTCTTT.

Here the CDR3 DNA reads TGTGCCAGCAGCCTCCAGGGGGCGATATATGGCTACACCTTC. Protein: CASSLQGAIYGYTF. The chain couples TRBV3-1 (or the pseudogene TRBV3-2) to TRBJ1-2, with 8 bases matching TRBD1. Germline loops: CDR1 LGHDT, CDR2 YNNKEL (reference sequence). Germline trimming cut 4 bases from V and 5 bases from J; bases unmatched to any gene: 6. The CDR3 covers 14 residues.

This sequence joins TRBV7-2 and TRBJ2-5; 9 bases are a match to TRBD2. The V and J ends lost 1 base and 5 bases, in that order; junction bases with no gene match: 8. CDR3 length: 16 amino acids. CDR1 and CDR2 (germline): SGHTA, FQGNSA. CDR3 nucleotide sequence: TGTGCCAGCAGCTTAGTGGCTAGCGGGGTCGGGGAGACCCAGTACTTC. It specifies CASSLVASGVGETQYF.

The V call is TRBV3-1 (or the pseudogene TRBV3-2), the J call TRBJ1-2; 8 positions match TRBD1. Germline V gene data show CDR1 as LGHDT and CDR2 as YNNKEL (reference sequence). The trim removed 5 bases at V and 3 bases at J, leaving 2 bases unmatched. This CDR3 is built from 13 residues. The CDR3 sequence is CASSLGQDYGYTF. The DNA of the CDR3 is TGTGCCAGCAGCTTGGGACAGGACTATGGCTACACCTTC.

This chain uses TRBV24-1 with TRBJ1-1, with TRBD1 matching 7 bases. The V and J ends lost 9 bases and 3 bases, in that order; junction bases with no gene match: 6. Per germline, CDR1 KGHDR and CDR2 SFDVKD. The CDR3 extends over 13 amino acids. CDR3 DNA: TGTGCCACCGCGCAGGGGGACCACACTGAAGCTTTCTTT. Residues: CATAQGDHTEAFF.